This T cell receptor beta chain was found in a study of blood T cell repertoires in COVID-19. Study-level background: Some COVID-19 samples were acute and others convalescent; all came from the United States, Italy and Spain. Nucleic acid was either cDNA or gDNA, and it came from T cells, B-cell-depleted T cells, or PBMCs.

Original handling: Researchers report that nucleated cell counts were estimated from reference gene primer amplification. The protocol was immunoSEQ multiplex PCR, while the TCRdb copy is restricted to in-frame clones and leaves out a portion. That table gives V, J and clone size, and the DNA gave D and trimming. The sample lists 380,000 or so clones, roughly 77% occurring once. The CDR3 covers 14 residues. V lost 5 bases to trimming and J lost 2 bases; unmatched junction nucleotides: 6. Per the germline V gene, CDR1 is MDHEN and CDR2 is SYDVKM. This TCR was recovered from a human donor with acute or convalescent COVID-19. The donor label of this sample is uncertain. This chain links TRBV28 with TRBJ2-7; 7 positions match TRBD1. Material: peripheral blood. CDR3 nucleotide sequence: TGTGCCAGCAGTCCCGCCGGGACAGCCTACGAGCAGTACTTC. This sequence encodes CASSPAGTAYEQYF.